These 10 T cell receptor beta chains were all obtained from the same sample, sequenced in a study of shared clonotypes between healthy human individuals. Method: immunoSEQ multiplex PCR; TCRdb's copy keeps in-frame clones and lacks some. Among 950,000 to 1,100,000 clones listed, approximately 68% were seen once. The specimen sequenced was memory CD4+ T cells sorted from blood. The subset: CD45RA-negative fraction. The receptors were sampled from a man younger than 30 in good health.

This clone was observed a single time. V usage is TRBV6-5 and J usage is TRBJ1-6; D not resolved. Trimming took 0 bases from V and 9 from J, leaving 9 bases between them. The V gene's germline CDR1 is MNHEY and CDR2 SVGAGI. The length of the CDR3 is 14 residues. This chain's CDR3 is CASSYSVALSPLHF. In DNA form, the CDR3 reads TGTGCCAGCAGTTACTCCGTGGCGCTTTCACCCCTCCACTTT.

J is TRBJ1-5 and V is TRBV7-8; TRBD1 matches at 9 bases. CDR1 is SGHVS, CDR2 FQNEAQ, per germline. After removal of 8 bases from V and 4 bases from J, the junction contained 9 bases not matched to a gene. The CDR3 is 15 residues long. The CDR3 loop reads CASGGQGPSNQPQHF. CDR3 coding DNA: TGTGCCAGCGGCGGACAGGGGCCCTCTAATCAGCCCCAGCATTTT. The full variable domain, its missing parts supplied by reference TRBV7-8 and TRBJ1-5, is GAGVSQSPRYKVAKRGQDVALRCDPISGHVSLFWYQQALGQGPEFLTYFQNEAQLDKSGLPSDRFFAERPEGSVSTLKIQRTQQEDSAVYLCASGGQGPSNQPQHFGDGTRLSIL.

The chain links TRBV7-2 to TRBJ2-3; D could derive from TRBD1 or TRBD2 (5 bases each). The CDR3 is 17 amino acids. Germline V lookup: CDR1 SGHTA, CDR2 FQGNSA. V lost 5 bases and J lost 0, with 18 bases in between. CDR3 sequence (DNA): TGTGCCAGCAGCCAAACCGGGACGGACGCTAGCACAGATACGCAGTATTTT. Protein sequence: CASSQTGTDASTDTQYF.

The rearrangement links TRBV7-2 to TRBJ2-1; 12 bases are shared with TRBD2. This CDR3 has 17 residues. With 4 bases clipped from V and 7 bases from J, the junction kept 11 bases outside the gene matches. Germline CDR1 is SGHTA and CDR2 is FQGNSA. The CDR3 sequence is CASSSPGLAGPRNEQFF. The CDR3, as DNA: TGTGCCAGCAGCTCCCCCGGACTAGCGGGGCCGAGGAATGAGCAGTTCTTC.

Here the CDR3 DNA reads TGTGCCATCAGGGGCACGCAGGGAGACACTGAAGCTTTCTTT. It translates to CAIRGTQGDTEAFF. The chain links TRBV10-3 to TRBJ1-1, with a tentative D call TRBD1 (5 bases). The CDR3 covers 14 residues. Trimming shortened V by 6 bases and J by 3 bases, and 14 bases separated the two germline ends. The V gene's germline CDR1 is ENHRY and CDR2 SYGVKD.

The rearrangement uses TRBV30 and TRBJ1-5, with D tentatively TRBD1 (6 bases). This CDR3 has 14 residues. V was trimmed by 3 bases and J by 4 bases, leaving 13 bases between them. Germline CDR1 reads GTSNPN; CDR2 reads SVGIG (reference sequence). CDR3 amino acids: CAWSADSYNQPQHF. The CDR3 nucleotides are TGTGCCTGGAGCGCGGACAGCTATAATCAGCCCCAGCATTTT.

As to this clone: A read error likely explains this, since a far larger clone differs by one base. The genes are TRBV7-2 and TRBJ1-5; TRBD1 agrees at 9 bases. The V gene's germline CDR1 is SGHTA and CDR2 FQGNSA. V gave up 3 bases and J gave up 4 bases; unmatched junction bases: 4. CDR3 length: 15 residues. The CDR3 spells CASSLGQGLNQPQHF. CDR3 DNA sequence: TGTGCCAGCAGCTTGGGACAGGGTCTGAATCAGCCCCAGCATTTT.

The chain has TRBV7-9 and TRBJ1-6; tentative D call: TRBD1 (6 bases). Germline V gene sequence: CDR1 SEHNR, CDR2 FQNEAQ (reference sequence). Trimming took 0 bases from V and 10 from J, leaving 16 bases between them. The CDR3 length is 16 residues. CDR3 nucleotides: TGTGCCAGCAGCTTAGCAATGGGGGGCGAAGGGTCACCCCTCCACTTT. Amino acids: CASSLAMGGEGSPLHF.

The chain has TRBV5-1 and TRBJ2-5; D gene uncertain. Germline V gene data show CDR1 as SGHRS and CDR2 as YFSETQ. This CDR3 contains 13 residues. V was trimmed by 1 base and J by 3 bases, leaving 7 bases between them. CDR3 amino acids: CASSLPSKETQYF. The DNA of the CDR3 is TGCGCCAGCAGCTTGCCCAGCAAAGAGACCCAGTACTTC.

The gene calls are TRBV5-1 and TRBJ1-1, with 7 bases lining up with TRBD1. The length of the CDR3 is 16 residues. Germline V CDR1 and CDR2: SGHRS, YFSETQ. Trimming removed 2 bases from V and 0 bases from J; junction bases left unmatched: 7. In DNA, the CDR3 is TGCGCCAGCAGCTTTGCAGCCGGGACAGTGAACACTGAAGCTTTCTTT. It codes for CASSFAAGTVNTEAFF.